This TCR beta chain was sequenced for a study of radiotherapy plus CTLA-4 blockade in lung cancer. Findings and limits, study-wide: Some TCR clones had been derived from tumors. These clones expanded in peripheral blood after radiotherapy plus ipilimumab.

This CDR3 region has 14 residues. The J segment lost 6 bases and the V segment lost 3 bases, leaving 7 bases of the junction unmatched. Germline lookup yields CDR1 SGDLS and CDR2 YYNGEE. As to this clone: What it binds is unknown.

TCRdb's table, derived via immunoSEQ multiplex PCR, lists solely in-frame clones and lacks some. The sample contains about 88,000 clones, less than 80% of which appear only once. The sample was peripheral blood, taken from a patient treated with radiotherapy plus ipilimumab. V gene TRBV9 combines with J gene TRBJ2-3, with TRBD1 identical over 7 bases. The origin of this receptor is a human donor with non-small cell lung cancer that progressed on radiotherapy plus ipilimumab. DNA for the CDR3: TGTGCCAGCAGCGGAAGACAGGGTTACGATACGCAGTATTTT. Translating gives CASSGRQGYDTQYF.